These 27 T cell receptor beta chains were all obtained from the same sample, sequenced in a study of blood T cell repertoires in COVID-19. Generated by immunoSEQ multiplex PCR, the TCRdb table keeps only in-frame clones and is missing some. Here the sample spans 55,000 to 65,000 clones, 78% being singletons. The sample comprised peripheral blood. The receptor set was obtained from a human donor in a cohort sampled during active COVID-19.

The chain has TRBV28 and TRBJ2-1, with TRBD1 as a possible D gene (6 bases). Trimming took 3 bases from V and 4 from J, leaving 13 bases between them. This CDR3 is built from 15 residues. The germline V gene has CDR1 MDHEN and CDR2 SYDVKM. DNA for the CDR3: TGTGCCAGCAGTTTGGGTACAGGGCAGTACAATGAGCAGTTCTTC. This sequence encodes CASSLGTGQYNEQFF.

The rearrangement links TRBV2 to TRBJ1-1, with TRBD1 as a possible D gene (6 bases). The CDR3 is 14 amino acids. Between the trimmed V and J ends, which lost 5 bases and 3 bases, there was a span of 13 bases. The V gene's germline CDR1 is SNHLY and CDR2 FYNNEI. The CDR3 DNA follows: TGTGCCAGCAGTTTACAGGGCCTTGACACTGAAGCTTTCTTT. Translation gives CASSLQGLDTEAFF.

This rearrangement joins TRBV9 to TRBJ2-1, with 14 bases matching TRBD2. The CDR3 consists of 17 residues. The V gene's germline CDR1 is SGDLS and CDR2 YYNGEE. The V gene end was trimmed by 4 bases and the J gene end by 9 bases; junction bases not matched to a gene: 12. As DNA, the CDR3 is TGTGCCAGCAGCTCTTTCCCCGGGACTAGCGGGAGCAGTGAGCAGTTCTTC. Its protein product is CASSSFPGTSGSSEQFF.

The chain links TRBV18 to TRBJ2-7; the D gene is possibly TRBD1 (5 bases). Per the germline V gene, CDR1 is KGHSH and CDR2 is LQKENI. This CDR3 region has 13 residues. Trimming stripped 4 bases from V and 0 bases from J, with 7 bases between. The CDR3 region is CASSRDSSYEQYF. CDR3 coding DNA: TGTGCCAGCTCACGTGACAGCTCCTACGAGCAGTACTTC. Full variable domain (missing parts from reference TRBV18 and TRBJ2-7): NAGVMQNPRHLVRRRGQEARLRCSPMKGHSHVYWYRQLPEEGLKFMVYLQKENIIDESGMPKERFSAEFPKEGPSILRIQQVVRGDSAAYFCASSRDSSYEQYFGPGTRLTVT.

The CDR3 DNA is TGTGCCAGCAGCCCCGACGGGGGCTATGGCTACACCTTC. Translation: CASSPDGGYGYTF. This rearrangement joins TRBV12-3 or TRBV12-4 to TRBJ1-2, with D maybe TRBD1 (5 bases). V was cut by 6 bases and J by 4 bases, with 12 bases left in between. CDR3 length: 13 amino acids.

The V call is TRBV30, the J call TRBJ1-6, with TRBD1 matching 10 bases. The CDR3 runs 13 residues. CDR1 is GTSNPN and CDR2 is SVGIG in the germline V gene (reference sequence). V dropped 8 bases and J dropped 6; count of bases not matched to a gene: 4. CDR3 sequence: CAGGQGINSPLHF. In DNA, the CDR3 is TGTGCCGGGGGACAGGGGATTAATTCACCCCTCCACTTT.

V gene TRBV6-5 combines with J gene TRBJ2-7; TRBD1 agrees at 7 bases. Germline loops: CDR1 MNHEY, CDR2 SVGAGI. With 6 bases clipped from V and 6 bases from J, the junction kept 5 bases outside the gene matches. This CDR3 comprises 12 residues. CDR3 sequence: CASRSDRAEQYF. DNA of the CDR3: TGTGCCAGCAGGTCAGACAGGGCCGAGCAGTACTTC.

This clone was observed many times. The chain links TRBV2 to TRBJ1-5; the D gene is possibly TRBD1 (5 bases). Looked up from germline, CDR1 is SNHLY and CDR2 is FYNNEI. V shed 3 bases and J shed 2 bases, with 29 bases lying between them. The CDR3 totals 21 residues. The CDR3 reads CASSESFSVWGRTMGNQPQHF. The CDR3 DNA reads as TGTGCCAGCAGTGAGAGTTTCAGCGTCTGGGGCCGGACGATGGGCAATCAGCCCCAGCATTTT.

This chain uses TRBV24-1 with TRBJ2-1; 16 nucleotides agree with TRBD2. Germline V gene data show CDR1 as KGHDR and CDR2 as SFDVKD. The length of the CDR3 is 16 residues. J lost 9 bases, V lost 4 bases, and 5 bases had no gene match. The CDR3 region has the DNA TGTGCCACCAGTGACCGGGGACTAGCGGGAGGGGTTGAGCAGTTCTTC. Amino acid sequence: CATSDRGLAGGVEQFF.

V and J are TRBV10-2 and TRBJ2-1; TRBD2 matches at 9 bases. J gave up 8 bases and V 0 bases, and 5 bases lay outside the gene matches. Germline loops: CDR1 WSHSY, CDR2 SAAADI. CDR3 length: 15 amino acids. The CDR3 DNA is TGCGCCAGCAGTGAGTCGAGCGGGAGGAACGATGAGCAGTTCTTC. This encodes CASSESSGRNDEQFF.

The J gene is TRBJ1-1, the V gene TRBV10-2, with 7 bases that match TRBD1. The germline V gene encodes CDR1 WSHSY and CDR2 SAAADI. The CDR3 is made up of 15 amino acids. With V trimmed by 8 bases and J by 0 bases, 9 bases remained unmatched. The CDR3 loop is CASGSRGQMNTEAFF. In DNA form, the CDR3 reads TGCGCCAGCGGTTCTAGGGGGCAAATGAACACTGAAGCTTTCTTT.

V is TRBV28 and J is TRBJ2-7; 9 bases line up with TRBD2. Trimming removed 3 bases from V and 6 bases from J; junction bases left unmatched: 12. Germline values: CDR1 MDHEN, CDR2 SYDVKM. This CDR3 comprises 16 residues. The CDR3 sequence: CASSFGSGSTSSEQYF. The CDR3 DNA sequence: TGTGCCAGCAGTTTTGGTAGCGGGAGTACCTCGTCCGAGCAGTACTTC.

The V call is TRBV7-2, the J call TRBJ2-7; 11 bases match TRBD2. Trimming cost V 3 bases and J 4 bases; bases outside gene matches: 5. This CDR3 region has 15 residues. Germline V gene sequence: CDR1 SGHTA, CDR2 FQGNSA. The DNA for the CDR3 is TGTGCCAGCAGCTTCACTAGCGGGGGCTTATACGAGCAGTACTTC. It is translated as CASSFTSGGLYEQYF.

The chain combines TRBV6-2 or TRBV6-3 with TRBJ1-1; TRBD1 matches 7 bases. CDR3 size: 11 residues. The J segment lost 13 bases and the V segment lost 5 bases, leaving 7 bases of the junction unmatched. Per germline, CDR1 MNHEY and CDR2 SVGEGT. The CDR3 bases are TGTGCCAGCAGTGAGGGACAGCTTCATTTCTTT. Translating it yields CASSEGQLHFF.

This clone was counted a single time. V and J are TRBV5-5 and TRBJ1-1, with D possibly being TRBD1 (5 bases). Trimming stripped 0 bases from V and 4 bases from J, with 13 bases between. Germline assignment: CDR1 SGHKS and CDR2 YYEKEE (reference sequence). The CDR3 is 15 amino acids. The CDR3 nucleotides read TGTGCCAGCAGCTTGGTTTCAGGGTCTGGCACTGAAGCTTTCTTT. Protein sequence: CASSLVSGSGTEAFF.

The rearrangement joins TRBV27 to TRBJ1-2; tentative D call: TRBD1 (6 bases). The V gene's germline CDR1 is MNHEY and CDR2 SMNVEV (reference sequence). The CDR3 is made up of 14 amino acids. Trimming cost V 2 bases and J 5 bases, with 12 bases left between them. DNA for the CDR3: TGTGCCAGCAGTTTACGACAGGACCTTTATGGCTACACCTTC. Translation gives CASSLRQDLYGYTF.

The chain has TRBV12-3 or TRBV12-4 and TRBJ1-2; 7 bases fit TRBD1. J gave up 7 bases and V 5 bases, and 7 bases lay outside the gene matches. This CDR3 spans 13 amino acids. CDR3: CASSQTGYGGYTF. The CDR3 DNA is TGTGCCAGCAGTCAGACAGGGTATGGTGGCTACACCTTC.

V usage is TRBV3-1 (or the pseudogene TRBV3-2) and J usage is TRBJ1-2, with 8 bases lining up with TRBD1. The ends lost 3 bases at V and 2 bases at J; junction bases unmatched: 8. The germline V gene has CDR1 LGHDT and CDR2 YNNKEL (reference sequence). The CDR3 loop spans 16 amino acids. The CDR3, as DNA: TGTGCCAGCAGCCACGGCTGGGCAGGGGGCAACTATGGCTACACCTTC. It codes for CASSHGWAGGNYGYTF.

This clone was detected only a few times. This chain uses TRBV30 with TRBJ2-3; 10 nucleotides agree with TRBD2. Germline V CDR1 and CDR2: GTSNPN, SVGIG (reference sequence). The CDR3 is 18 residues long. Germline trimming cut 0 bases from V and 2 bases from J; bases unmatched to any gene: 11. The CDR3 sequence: CAWSVRLAGLVHTDTQYF. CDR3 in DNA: TGTGCCTGGAGTGTACGACTAGCGGGCCTTGTTCACACAGATACGCAGTATTTT.

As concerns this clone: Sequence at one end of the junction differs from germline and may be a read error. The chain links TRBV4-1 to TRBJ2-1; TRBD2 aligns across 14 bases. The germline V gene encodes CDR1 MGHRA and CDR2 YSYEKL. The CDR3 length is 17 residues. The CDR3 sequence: CASSEDRLAGGHNEQFF. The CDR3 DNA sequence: TGCGCCAGCAGCGAAGATAGACTAGCGGGGGGGCATAATGAGCAGTTCTTC.

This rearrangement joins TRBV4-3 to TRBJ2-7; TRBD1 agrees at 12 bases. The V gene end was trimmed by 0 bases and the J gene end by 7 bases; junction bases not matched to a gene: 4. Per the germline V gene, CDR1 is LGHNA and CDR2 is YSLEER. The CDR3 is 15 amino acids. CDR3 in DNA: TGCGCCAGCAGCCAAGACGGGACAGGGGGCTTGGAGCAGTACTTC. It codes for CASSQDGTGGLEQYF.

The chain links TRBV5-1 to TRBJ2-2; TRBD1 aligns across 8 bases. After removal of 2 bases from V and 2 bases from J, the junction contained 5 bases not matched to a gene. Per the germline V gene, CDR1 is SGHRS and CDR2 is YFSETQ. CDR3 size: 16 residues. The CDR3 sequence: CASSLGQGLNTGELFF. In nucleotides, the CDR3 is TGCGCCAGCAGCTTAGGACAGGGCCTTAACACCGGGGAGCTGTTTTTT.

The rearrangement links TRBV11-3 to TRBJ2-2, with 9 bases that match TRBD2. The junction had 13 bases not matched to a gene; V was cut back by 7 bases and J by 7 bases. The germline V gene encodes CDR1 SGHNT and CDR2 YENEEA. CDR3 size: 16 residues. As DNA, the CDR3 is TGTGCCAGCAACCTAGAAGCGGGGGGCGTGTTCGGGGAGCTGTTTTTT. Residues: CASNLEAGGVFGELFF.

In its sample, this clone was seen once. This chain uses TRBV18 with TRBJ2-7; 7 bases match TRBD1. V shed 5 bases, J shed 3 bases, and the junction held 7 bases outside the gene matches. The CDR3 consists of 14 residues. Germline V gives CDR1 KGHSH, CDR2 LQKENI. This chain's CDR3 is CASSSGTADYEQYF. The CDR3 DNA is TGTGCCAGCTCATCAGGGACAGCAGACTACGAGCAGTACTTC.

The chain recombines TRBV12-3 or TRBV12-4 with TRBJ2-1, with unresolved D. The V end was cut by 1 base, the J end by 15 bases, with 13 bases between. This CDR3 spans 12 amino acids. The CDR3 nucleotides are TGTGCCAGCAGTTTAGAGACTGTATCCCGGTTCTTC. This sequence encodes CASSLETVSRFF.

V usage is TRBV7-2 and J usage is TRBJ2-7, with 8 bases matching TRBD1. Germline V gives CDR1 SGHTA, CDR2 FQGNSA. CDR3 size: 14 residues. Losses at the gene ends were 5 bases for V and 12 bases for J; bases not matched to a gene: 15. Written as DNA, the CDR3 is TGTGCCAGCAGCCTAGACAGGGGCGTCCCAAGCATGTACTTC. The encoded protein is CASSLDRGVPSMYF.

Here the CDR3 reads CASSIGQGAGYEQYF. The CDR3 DNA follows: TGTGCCAGTAGTATCGGACAGGGAGCAGGCTACGAGCAGTACTTC. V and J are TRBV19 and TRBJ2-7, with 8 bases lining up with TRBD1. Germline lookup yields CDR1 LNHDA and CDR2 SQIVND (reference sequence). The CDR3 spans 15 residues. After removal of 3 bases from V and 3 bases from J, the junction contained 7 bases not matched to a gene.